The source of this T cell receptor (beta chain) is a study of regulatory T cells in long-lasting Graves disease. Study context: Graves' cases, newly diagnosed, had used antithyroid drugs under 3 months.

The sample holds a few counts of this clonotype. Sequencing libraries for TCR beta were prepared with iRepertoire HTBI primers and Arm-PCR of CDR3 regions. TCRdb reprocessed the multiplex PCR reads via MiXCR and lists one record per CDR3 protein. The data show 450,000 to 600,000 distinct CDR3 sequences, with approximately 15% seen just once and roughly 10% held by the top ten. The time point: newly diagnosed GD, antithyroid drugs for less than 3 months. PBMC RNA served as the TCR library source. Trimming took 3 bases from V and 1 from J, leaving 16 bases between them. The germline V gene encodes CDR1 KGHSH and CDR2 LQKENI. This CDR3 has 16 residues. The data were also submitted as part of a second study, on T cells in Graves' hyperthyroidism and ophthalmopathy.

The material sequenced was peripheral blood mononuclear cells (PBMCs), taken at new diagnosis, from a patient treated with antithyroid drugs. The chain combines TRBV18 with TRBJ2-7; D gene uncertain. The sequence came from a man aged 25 to 40 with Graves disease. CDR3 coding DNA: TGTGCCAGCTCACCGAGTGAGGCAGGCCTTTCCTACGAGCAGTACTTC. Translating it yields CASSPSEAGLSYEQYF.